This T cell receptor beta chain was identified during a study of blood T cell repertoires in COVID-19. As for the study in general: Spain, Italy and the United States supplied samples that represented acute and convalescent COVID-19. T cells, B-cell-depleted T cells, or PBMCs supplied cDNA or gDNA.

Only one count was recorded for this clone. Residents of 24 US areas, aged about 18 to 89 years, made up the participants. Recovered participants had two consecutive negative NP/OP PCR tests, healthcare professional clearance, or symptom resolution. Assay: immunoSEQ multiplex PCR; the TCRdb copy retains only in-frame clones and omits some. The data contain roughly 380,000 clones, about 88% of them seen just once; the ten biggest clones take up 2.5% to 3%. Between the trimmed V and J ends, which lost 6 bases and 8 bases, there was a span of 20 bases. The CDR3 length is 15 residues. From germline, CDR1 is MRHNA and CDR2 SNTAGT.

The clonotype originates from a woman in her twenties or thirties who had recovered from COVID-19. The chain has TRBV6-4 and TRBJ2-1; D unresolved. The sequencing input was PBMCs or T cells enriched from blood (not recorded which). The DNA for the CDR3 is TGTGCCAGCAGGCCAAAAAAGCCTCCTCGGGATGAGCAGTTCTTC. Amino acid sequence: CASRPKKPPRDEQFF.